This T cell receptor beta chain originates from a study of control samples from healthy donors and cancer patients. Deletions cut 10 bases from V and 2 bases from J, with 12 bases between. The CDR3 sequence is 13 residues long. Clones were read by immunoSEQ multiplex PCR, and TCRdb kept only the in-frame ones, dropping some. The data contain about 100,000 clones, about 89% of them singletons. Sequencing input: blood. The rearrangement uses TRBV12-3 or TRBV12-4 and TRBJ1-5; maybe TRBD1 (6 bases). The sequence was obtained from a man aged 30 to 39 in good health. CDR3 bases: TGTGCCACCAAGGGGGGGGGCAATCAGCCCCAGCATTTT. Encoded protein: CATKGGGNQPQHF.